Described below is a single T cell receptor (beta chain) sequence and its context. Its antigen is not yet known. No quality values exist for individual bases; no much larger clone is one base distant. The donors were healthy, HIV-negative adults who had no recently reported acute infections or vaccinations. Every donor was a Caucasian adult living in Nashville, Tennessee, USA. CD4+ T cells were enriched through magnetic negative selection, after which naive cells were positively selected on CD45RA and the remaining negative fraction served as the memory subset. Blood was collected by leukapheresis, and PBMCs were isolated by Ficoll-Histopaque density gradient centrifugation and then cryopreserved in liquid nitrogen vapor phase. Analytical flow cytometry was used to check the purity and quantity of each magnetically sorted T cell population. From each sorted fraction, genomic DNA was isolated and quantified by UV absorbance on a Nanodrop 2000c.

This entry comes from a study of shared clonotypes between healthy human individuals (dated by TCRdb to the early 2020s). With regard to the full study: A couple of women and three men aged 18 to 49 years were included in the cohort. Per donor, leukapheresis produced somewhere between about 0.9 and 10 billion PBMCs. For each donor, three plates each were used for CD4 naive and CD4 memory, two plates were used for CD8 naive, and one plate was used for CD8 memory. Different laboratories and diverse techniques were used to prepare libraries and sequence TCR repertoires, to increase sequencing depth and limit assay-specific biases. To estimate repertoire size and how much clonotypes are shared between individuals, the study performed deep sequencing of blood TCR repertoires from 4 to 6 healthy adults. Study-level results and caveats: The genetic and exposure-history diversity represented was limited by the small number of donors. Clonotypes shared by all four sorted-subset donors showed higher generation probabilities than non-shared clonotypes. When a few donors were compared, the shared fraction of clonotypes was around 5% for naive CD4, around 3.6% for naive CD8, 2% to 2.5% for memory CD4, and roughly 0.43% for memory CD8. Even with the large sequencing depth, rarefaction of the sorted-subset datasets indicated that sequencing was incomplete. Pairwise subsampling led to the expectation that sequencing depth would affect the degree of clonotype sharing among donors. Larger estimated clonotype richness was generally found for naive subsets than for memory subsets. Sampling was restricted to blood, and TCR repertoires in tissue are likely to differ from TCR repertoires in blood.

Using the deep immunoSEQ assay, TCR CDR3 regions were amplified from genomic DNA by multiplex PCR. Genomic DNA extracted from each cell subset was distributed evenly over all wells of several immunoSEQ 96-well plates, and each plate served as one replicate. For sorted subsets, approximately 200 ng of genomic DNA, equivalent to around 31,000 T cell genomes, went into each replicate PCR. Purified libraries were measured with a Qubit 3.0 fluorometer, size-checked on a Bioanalyzer 2100, and measured again with the KAPA Library Quantification kit. A separate single-read 150-cycle Illumina NextSeq 550 flow cell was used to sequence each immunoSEQ 96-well plate. As for how the authors treated the data: The immunoSEQ output contained only junctional sequences without quality scores, so filtering could not match that applied to full-length reads. To assign V/J genes and CDR3, sequences were annotated using PyIR, a Python wrapper for IgBLAST v1.9, with IMGT germline references. Reads were filtered out if the reads had weak V/J assignments (E-value above 1e-6), no CDR3, stop codons, out-of-frame junctions, or ambiguous translated residues. V3J clonotypes were defined by identical inferred V gene, J gene, and CDR3 amino acid sequence. Percentage overlap between repertoires was computed as shared unique clonotypes divided by the size of the smaller repertoire. Richness of each repertoire was evaluated using RTK rarefaction, the Chao1 estimator, and Recon v2.1 estimates of unobserved clonotypes. OLGA was used to compute generation probabilities for all TCRbeta clonotypes that the gDNA method yielded from a handful of donors. The immuneACCESS repertoire file appears here via TCRdb, limited to in-frame rearrangements. These files lack a portion of the clones; in checked studies, under half of the deficit traces to unresolved V genes, and the cause of the others is not known. The V and J calls and clone size were taken over from that table, and D and trimming were inferred from the DNA. For this sample there are 1,100,000 or so clones; 75% to 80% appear just once. 0.5% to 0.6% of the sample rests with the top ten.

The germline V gene encodes CDR1 SGHTA and CDR2 FQGTGA. V lost 4 bases and J lost 4 bases, and the count of bases not matched to a germline gene is 9. There are 15 amino acids in the CDR3, from cysteine to phenylalanine inclusive. The CDR3 DNA has 45 bases and is translated from base 1. The sequence is built from TRBV7-3 and TRBJ1-1, with 7 middle bases fitting TRBD1. This receptor was obtained from a man in his late teens or twenties in good health. Some clones in this sample may be carry-over from other donors' samples. The sequencing sample was made of memory CD4+ T cells from PBMCs. What the cell subset or site label conveys for this sample: CD45RA-negative fraction. The CDR3 in this case is CASSSEGAVVTEAFF. The nucleotide sequence is given as TGTGCCAGCAGCTCCGAGGGGGCCGTGGTCACTGAAGCTTTCTTT.